The clone carrying this TCR beta chain was found many times. Its matching antigen is unknown. This CDR3 contains 15 residues. Looked up from germline, CDR1 is SGHDT and CDR2 is YYEEEE. Losses at the gene ends were 3 bases for V and 1 base for J; bases not matched to a gene: 2. TCRdb ran MiXCR on the 5' RACE reads and lists one entry per CDR3 protein. The table includes about 240,000 distinct CDR3 sequences, about 7.5% detected once. The data are from a study of identical twins. General observations from the study: Where out-of-frame alpha sequences were twin-shared, they showed excess low generation probability.

These sequences were also reported in another study, on yellow fever vaccine responses in identical twins.

The clonotype was recovered from a woman aged 18-29 years in good health. Sequencing used CD8+ T cells sorted from blood. The chain is built from TRBV5-6 and TRBJ2-3; TRBD1 matches at 10 bases. The CDR3 sequence is CASSSGTGGTDTQYF. CDR3 DNA: TGTGCCAGCAGCTCCGGGACAGGGGGCACAGATACGCAGTATTTT. Filled out from reference TRBV5-6 and TRBJ2-3, the complete variable domain reads DAGVTQSPTHLIKTRGQQVTLRCSPKSGHDTVSWYQQALGQGPQFIFQYYEEEERQRGNFPDRFSGHQFPNYSSELNVNALLLGDSALYLCASSSGTGGTDTQYFGPGTRLTVL.